This TCR beta chain was captured in a study of T cells after yellow fever vaccination. TCRdb reprocessed the 5' RACE reads via MiXCR and lists one record per CDR3 protein. The sample lists some 300,000 distinct CDR3 sequences; under 9% were seen once. The V end was cut by 2 bases, the J end by 6 bases, with 10 bases between. The CDR3 consists of 13 residues. Germline assignment: CDR1 MDHEN and CDR2 SYDVKM. This clonotype has just a few counts. The starting material was CD4+ T cells sorted from PBMCs, obtained 5 days after the yellow fever booster vaccination. The sequence was collected from a man aged 18 to 29 who received the YFV17D yellow fever vaccine. This chain links TRBV28 with TRBJ1-1; TRBD1 might be the D (5 bases). The CDR3 here is CASSLGAASEAFF. The CDR3 bases are TGTGCCAGCAGTTTAGGGGCAGCTTCTGAAGCTTTCTTT.